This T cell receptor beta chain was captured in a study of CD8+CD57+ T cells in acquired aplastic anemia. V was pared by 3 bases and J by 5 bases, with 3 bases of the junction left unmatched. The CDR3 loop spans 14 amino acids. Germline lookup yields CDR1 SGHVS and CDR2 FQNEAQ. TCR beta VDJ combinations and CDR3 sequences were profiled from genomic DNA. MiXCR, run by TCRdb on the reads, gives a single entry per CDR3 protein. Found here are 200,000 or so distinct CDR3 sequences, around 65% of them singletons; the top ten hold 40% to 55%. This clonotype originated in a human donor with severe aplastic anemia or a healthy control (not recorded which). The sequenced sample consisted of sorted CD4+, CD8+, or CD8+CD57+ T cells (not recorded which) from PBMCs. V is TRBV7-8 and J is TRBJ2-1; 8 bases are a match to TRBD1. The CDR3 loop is CASSFRTGNNEQFF. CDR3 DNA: TGTGCCAGCAGCTTCCGGACAGGGAACAATGAGCAGTTCTTC.